The source of this TCR beta chain is a study of blood T cell repertoires in COVID-19. TCRdb's table, derived via immunoSEQ multiplex PCR, lists solely in-frame clones and lacks some. The sample lists about 210,000 clones, about four fifths occurring once. A single count supports this clone. V was clipped by 3 bases and J by 5 bases, with 11 bases between them. The CDR3 loop spans 14 amino acids. Germline CDR1 and CDR2: SGHRS and YFSETQ. The genes are TRBV5-1 and TRBJ1-4, with D perhaps TRBD1 (5 bases). The clonotype comes from a woman in her 40s with active or convalescent COVID-19. Input material: peripheral blood. CDR3 loop: CASSSGFGNEKLFF. As DNA, the CDR3 is TGCGCCAGCAGCTCAGGGTTTGGGAATGAAAAACTGTTTTTT. The full variable domain, its missing parts supplied by reference TRBV5-1 and TRBJ1-4, is KAGVTQTPRYLIKTRGQQVTLSCSPISGHRSVSWYQQTPGQGLQFLFEYFSETQRNKGNFPGRFSGRQFSNSRSEMNVSTLELGDSALYLCASSSGFGNEKLFFGSGTQLSVL.